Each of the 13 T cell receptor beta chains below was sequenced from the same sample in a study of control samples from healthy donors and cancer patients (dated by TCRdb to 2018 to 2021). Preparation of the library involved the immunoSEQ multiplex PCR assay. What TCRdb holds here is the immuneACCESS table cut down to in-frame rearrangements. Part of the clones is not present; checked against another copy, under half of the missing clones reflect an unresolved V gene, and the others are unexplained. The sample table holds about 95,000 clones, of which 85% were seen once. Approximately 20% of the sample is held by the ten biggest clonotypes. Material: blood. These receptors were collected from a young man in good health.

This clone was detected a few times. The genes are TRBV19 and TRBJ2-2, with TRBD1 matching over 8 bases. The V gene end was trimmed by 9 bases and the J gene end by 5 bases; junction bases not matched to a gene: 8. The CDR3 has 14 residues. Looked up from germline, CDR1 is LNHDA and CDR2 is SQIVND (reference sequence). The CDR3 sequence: CASRQGWKTGELFF. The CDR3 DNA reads TGTGCCAGCAGACAGGGGTGGAAGACCGGGGAGCTGTTTTTT.

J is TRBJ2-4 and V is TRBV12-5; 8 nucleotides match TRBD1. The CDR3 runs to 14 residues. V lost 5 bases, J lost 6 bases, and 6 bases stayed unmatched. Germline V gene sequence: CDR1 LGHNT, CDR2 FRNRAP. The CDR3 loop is CASGPGGARNIQYF. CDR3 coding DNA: TGTGCTAGTGGTCCAGGGGGCGCGCGAAACATTCAGTACTTC.

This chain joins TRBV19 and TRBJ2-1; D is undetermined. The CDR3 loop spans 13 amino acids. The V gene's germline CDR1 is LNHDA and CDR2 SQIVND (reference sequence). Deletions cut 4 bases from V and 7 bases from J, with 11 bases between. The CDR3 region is CASSRPTGNEQFF. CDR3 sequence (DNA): TGTGCCAGTAGTAGGCCTACCGGGAATGAGCAGTTCTTC. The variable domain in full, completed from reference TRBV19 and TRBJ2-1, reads DGGITQSPKYLFRKEGQNVTLSCEQNLNHDAMYWYRQDPGQGLRLIYYSQIVNDFQKGDIAEGYSVSREKKESFPLTVTSAQKNPTAFYLCASSRPTGNEQFFGPGTRLTVL.

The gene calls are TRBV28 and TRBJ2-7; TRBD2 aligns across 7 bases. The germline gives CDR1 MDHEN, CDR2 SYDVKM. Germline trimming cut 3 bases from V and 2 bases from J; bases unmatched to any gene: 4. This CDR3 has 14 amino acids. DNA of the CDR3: TGTGCCAGCAGTTTTGTGCGGGGGACCTACGAGCAGTACTTC. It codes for CASSFVRGTYEQYF.

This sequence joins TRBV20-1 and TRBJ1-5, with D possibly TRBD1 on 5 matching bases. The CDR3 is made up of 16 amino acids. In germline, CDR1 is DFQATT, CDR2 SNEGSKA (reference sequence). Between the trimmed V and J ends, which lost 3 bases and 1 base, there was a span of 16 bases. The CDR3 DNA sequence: TGCAGTGCTAGTGGCTTGGAGGGGCGAAGCAATCAGCCCCAGCATTTT. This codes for CSASGLEGRSNQPQHF.

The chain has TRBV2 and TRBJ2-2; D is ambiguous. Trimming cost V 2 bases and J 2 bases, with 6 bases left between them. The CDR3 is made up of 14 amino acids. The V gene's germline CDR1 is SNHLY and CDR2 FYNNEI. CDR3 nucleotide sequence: TGTGCCAGCAGTGAATCCAGTAACACCGGGGAGCTGTTTTTT. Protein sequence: CASSESSNTGELFF.

CDR3 residues: CASSLTDGNSPLHF. The CDR3 coding sequence is TGTGCCAGCAGCCTGACCGATGGGAATTCACCCCTCCACTTT. The rearrangement links TRBV7-9 to TRBJ1-6, with D hard to call. CDR1 is SEHNR and CDR2 is FQNEAQ in the germline V gene (reference sequence). The CDR3 consists of 14 residues. The V end was cut by 5 bases, the J end by 7 bases, with 12 bases between.

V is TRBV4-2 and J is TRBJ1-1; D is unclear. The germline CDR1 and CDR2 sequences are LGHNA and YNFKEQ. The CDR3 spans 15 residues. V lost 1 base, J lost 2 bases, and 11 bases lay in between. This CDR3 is CASSQGLAGNTEAFF. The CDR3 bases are TGTGCCAGCAGCCAAGGATTAGCCGGTAACACTGAAGCTTTCTTT.

CDR3 protein: CASRTKDRWRGAVGNTIYF. The CDR3 DNA follows: TGTGCCAGCAGGACCAAGGACAGATGGAGAGGCGCTGTCGGAAACACCATATATTTT. The chain carries TRBV6-4 and TRBJ1-3; weak D call: TRBD1 (6 bases). Between the trimmed V and J ends, which lost 6 bases and 4 bases, there was a span of 28 bases. CDR1 and CDR2 (germline): MRHNA, SNTAGT. This CDR3 has 19 amino acids.

DNA of the CDR3: TGTGCCTGGAGTCCAGGGGCCACCGGGGAGCTGTTTTTT. Its translation: CAWSPGATGELFF. The chain couples TRBV30 to TRBJ2-2; perhaps TRBD1 as D (6 bases). V lost 2 bases, J lost 4 bases, and 8 bases lay in between. This CDR3 contains 13 residues. Germline lookup yields CDR1 GTSNPN and CDR2 SVGIG (reference sequence).

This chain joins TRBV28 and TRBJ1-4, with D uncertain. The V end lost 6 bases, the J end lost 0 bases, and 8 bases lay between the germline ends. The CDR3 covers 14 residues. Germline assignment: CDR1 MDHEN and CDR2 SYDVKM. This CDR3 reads CASRLSATNEKLFF. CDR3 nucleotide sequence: TGTGCCAGCAGGCTCAGTGCAACTAATGAAAAACTGTTTTTT.

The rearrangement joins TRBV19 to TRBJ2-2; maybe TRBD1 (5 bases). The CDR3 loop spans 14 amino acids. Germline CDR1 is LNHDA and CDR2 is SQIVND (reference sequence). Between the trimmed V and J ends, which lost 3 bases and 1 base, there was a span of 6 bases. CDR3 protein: CASSIGQNTGELFF. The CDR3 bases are TGTGCCAGTAGTATCGGACAGAACACCGGGGAGCTGTTTTTT.

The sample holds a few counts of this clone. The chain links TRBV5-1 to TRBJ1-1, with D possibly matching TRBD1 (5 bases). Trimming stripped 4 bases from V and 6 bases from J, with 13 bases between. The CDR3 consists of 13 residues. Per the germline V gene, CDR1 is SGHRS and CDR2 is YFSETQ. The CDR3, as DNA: TGCGCCAGCAGCGGAGCAGGGTTCGCTGAAGCTTTCTTT. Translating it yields CASSGAGFAEAFF. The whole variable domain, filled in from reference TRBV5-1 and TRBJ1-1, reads KAGVTQTPRYLIKTRGQQVTLSCSPISGHRSVSWYQQTPGQGLQFLFEYFSETQRNKGNFPGRFSGRQFSNSRSEMNVSTLELGDSALYLCASSGAGFAEAFFGQGTRLTVV.